In this sample, the clone carrying this TCR beta chain turned up a few times. Time point given: newly diagnosed GD, antithyroid drugs for less than 3 months. The TCR library was made from RNA that had been extracted from PBMCs in TRIzol. This CDR3 is 14 amino acids long. Deletions cut 7 bases from V and 1 base from J, with 11 bases between. Construction of TCR beta libraries relied on iRepertoire HTBI primers and on Arm-PCR targeting CDR3 regions. TCRdb independently ran MiXCR on the multiplex PCR reads; one entry per CDR3 protein. Counted here are around 500,000 distinct CDR3 sequences, 15% to 20% occurring once; the ten biggest clones make up 25%. This sample is drawn from a study of regulatory T cells in long-lasting Graves disease. These data are also associated with another study on T cells in Graves' hyperthyroidism and ophthalmopathy. That work adds: The TCR CDR3 first-round RT-PCR relied on the HTBI primer set.

The chain combines TRBV12-3 or TRBV12-4 with TRBJ1-5; a possible D gene is TRBD1 (5 bases). The clonotype was recovered from a woman aged 35-60 years with Graves disease. The sequencing here drew on peripheral blood mononuclear cells (PBMCs), taken at new diagnosis, from a patient treated with antithyroid drugs. The CDR3 is CASTLWGSNQPQHF. CDR3 DNA sequence: TGTGCCAGCACCCTGTGGGGGAGCAATCAGCCCCAGCATTTT.